This entry is about one TCR beta chain. Its antigen remains unknown. The data stem from a study of neurological immune-mediated disorders. Findings of the study overall: Multiple sclerosis, the disease with the least TCR clonal expansion, fell below healthy controls, whereas HTLV-1-associated myelopathy showed the most.

From germline, CDR1 is LGHDT and CDR2 YNNKEL (reference sequence). V was cut by 1 base and J by 3 bases, with 13 bases left in between. This CDR3 contains 17 residues. The team produced cDNA through 5'RACE using 10-nucleotide random UMIs. Over 170 million TCR-beta sequences from 15-18 subjects came out of each sequencing run. TCRdb processed the 5' RACE reads anew with MiXCR; each CDR3 protein has one entry. This sample yields around 17,000 distinct CDR3 sequences, of which about 20% are seen a single time; roughly 24% belongs to the top ten. The starting material, 2 million PBMCs stored at -80 C, gave rise to the unsorted libraries.

The rearrangement links TRBV3-1 to TRBJ2-6; D is ambiguous. The origin of this receptor is a man aged 50-60 years in good health. The sample was PBMCs. The CDR3 spells CASSQASTSRGANVLTF. The CDR3 DNA is TGTGCCAGCAGCCAAGCGTCCACCTCACGTGGGGCCAACGTCCTGACTTTC.